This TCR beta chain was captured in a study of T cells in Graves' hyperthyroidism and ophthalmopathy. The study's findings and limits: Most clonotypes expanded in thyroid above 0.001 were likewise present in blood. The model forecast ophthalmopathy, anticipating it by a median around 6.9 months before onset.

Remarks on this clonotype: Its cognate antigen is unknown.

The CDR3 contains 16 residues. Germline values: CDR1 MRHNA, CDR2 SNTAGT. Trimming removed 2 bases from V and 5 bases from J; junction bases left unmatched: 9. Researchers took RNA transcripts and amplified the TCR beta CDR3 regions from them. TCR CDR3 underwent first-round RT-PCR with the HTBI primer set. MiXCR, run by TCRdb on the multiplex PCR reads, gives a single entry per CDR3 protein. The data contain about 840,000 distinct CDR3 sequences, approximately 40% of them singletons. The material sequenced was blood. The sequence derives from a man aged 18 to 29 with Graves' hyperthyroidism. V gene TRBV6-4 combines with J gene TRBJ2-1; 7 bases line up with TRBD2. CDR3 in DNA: TGTGCCAGCAGTGACCCGTCTAGGGACTACAACAATGAGCAGTTCTTC. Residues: CASSDPSRDYNNEQFF.